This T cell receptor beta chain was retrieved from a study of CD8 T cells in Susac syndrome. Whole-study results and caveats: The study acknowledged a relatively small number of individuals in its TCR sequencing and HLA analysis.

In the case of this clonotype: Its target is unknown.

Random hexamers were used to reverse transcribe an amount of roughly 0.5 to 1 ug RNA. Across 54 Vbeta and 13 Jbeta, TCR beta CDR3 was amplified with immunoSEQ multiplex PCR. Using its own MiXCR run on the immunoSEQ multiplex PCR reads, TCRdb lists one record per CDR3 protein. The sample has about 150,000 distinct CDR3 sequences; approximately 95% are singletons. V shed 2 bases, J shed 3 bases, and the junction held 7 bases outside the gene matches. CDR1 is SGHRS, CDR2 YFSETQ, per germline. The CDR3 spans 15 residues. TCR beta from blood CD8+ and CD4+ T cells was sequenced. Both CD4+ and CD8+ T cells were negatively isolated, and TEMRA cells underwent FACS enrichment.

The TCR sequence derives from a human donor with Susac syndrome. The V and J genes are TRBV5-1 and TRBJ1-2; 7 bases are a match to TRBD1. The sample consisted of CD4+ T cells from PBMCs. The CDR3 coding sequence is TGCGCCAGCAGCTTCTCAGGGGGAAGCGACTATGGCTACACCTTC. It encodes CASSFSGGSDYGYTF.